This T cell receptor (beta chain) came from a study of shared clonotypes between healthy human individuals. About this clone: One junction end disagrees with the germline gene, perhaps due to a read error.

TCRdb's copy holds only in-frame clones and misses some; the assay was immunoSEQ multiplex PCR. This sample has about 1 million clones, with approximately 68% found just once. This CDR3 region has 12 residues. Germline values: CDR1 MNHNS, CDR2 SASEGT. The clonotype comes from a man younger than 35 in good health. Material for sequencing was memory CD4+ T cells sorted from blood. The subset denotes: CD45RA-negative fraction. This chain uses TRBV6-1 with TRBJ1-6; possible D gene TRBD1, 5 bases. Here the CDR3 reads CASSEGVGQPYF. DNA for the CDR3: TGTGCCAGCAGTGAAGGAGTAGGACAACCTTACTTT.